Shown below are 29 T cell receptor beta chains from a single sample sequenced in a study of blood T cell repertoires in COVID-19. Some clones are missing from TCRdb's copy, which holds only in-frame ones; the method was immunoSEQ multiplex PCR. This sample has approximately 130,000 clones, with approximately 87% found just once. Material for sequencing was peripheral blood. The receptor set was obtained from a man in his fifties or sixties with active COVID-19.

The chain combines TRBV12-3 or TRBV12-4 with TRBJ2-2, with D possibly matching TRBD2 (5 bases). The CDR3 loop spans 12 amino acids. V gave up 8 bases and J gave up 5 bases, with 9 bases separating them. The CDR3 sequence: CASRRGTGELFF. The CDR3 bases are TGTGCCAGCCGACGGGGTACCGGGGAGCTGTTTTTT.

The chain uses TRBV7-2 and TRBJ2-3; TRBD2 might be the D (5 bases). Germline loops: CDR1 SGHTA, CDR2 FQGNSA. The CDR3 loop spans 13 amino acids. V gave up 5 bases and J gave up 10 bases, with 16 bases separating them. The CDR3 DNA reads TGTGCCAGCAGCCCCATGGTGGTCGGGGCGCAGTATTTT. Translation gives CASSPMVVGAQYF.

The chain employs TRBV18 and TRBJ2-5; 7 bases match TRBD2. V shed 8 bases and J 3 bases; nucleotides not matched to a gene: 6. From germline, CDR1 is KGHSH and CDR2 LQKENI. This CDR3 contains 13 residues. CDR3 DNA: TGTGCCAGCCGATCCGGGGGGAAAGAGACCCAGTACTTC. It codes for CASRSGGKETQYF. Supplemented by reference TRBV18 and TRBJ2-5, the full variable domain reads NAGVMQNPRHLVRRRGQEARLRCSPMKGHSHVYWYRQLPEEGLKFMVYLQKENIIDESGMPKERFSAEFPKEGPSILRIQQVVRGDSAAYFCASRSGGKETQYFGPGTRLLVL.

The V and J genes are TRBV4-1 and TRBJ2-7, with D unclear. Germline V CDR1 and CDR2: MGHRA, YSYEKL. CDR3 length: 13 amino acids. With 1 base removed from V and 4 bases from J, the gap between germline ends came to 8 bases. In nucleotides, the CDR3 is TGCGCCAGCAGCCAAGCGCAGGATTACGAGCAGTACTTC. It is translated as CASSQAQDYEQYF.

This clone was recorded a few times. The chain carries TRBV20-1 and TRBJ2-3; tentatively, D is TRBD2 (6 bases). The CDR3 runs to 10 residues. Germline CDR1 reads DFQATT; CDR2 reads SNEGSKA (reference sequence). Trimming took 8 bases from V and 5 from J, leaving 8 bases between them. The CDR3: CSLGGDTQYF. Written as DNA, the CDR3 is TGCAGTCTGGGGGGAGATACGCAGTATTTT.

The chain links TRBV30 to TRBJ1-1, with 7 bases matching TRBD1. Germline V gene sequence: CDR1 GTSNPN, CDR2 SVGIG (reference sequence). J lost 2 bases, V lost 2 bases, and 5 bases had no gene match. There are 14 residues in the CDR3. CDR3 in amino acids: CAWSTRQGNTEAFF. In nucleotides, the CDR3 is TGTGCCTGGAGTACCCGACAGGGAAACACTGAAGCTTTCTTT.

There are a few counts of this clone. The chain is built from TRBV10-3 and TRBJ2-7; 7 bases fit TRBD2. J gave up 9 bases and V 7 bases, and 9 bases lay outside the gene matches. In germline, CDR1 is ENHRY, CDR2 SYGVKD. The CDR3 is 12 amino acids. In DNA form, the CDR3 reads TGTGCCATCAACGGGGGGAGTAGTGCGCAGTACTTC. Translated, it gives CAINGGSSAQYF.

The chain is built from TRBV29-1 and TRBJ1-1; TRBD1 might be the D (5 bases). V lost 8 bases and J 0 bases, leaving 13 bases between the germline ends. The CDR3 is 13 amino acids. Germline CDR1 is SQVTM and CDR2 is ANQGSEA. CDR3 sequence (DNA): TGCAGCCATTCGGGGACTATGAACACTGAAGCTTTCTTT. It yields the protein CSHSGTMNTEAFF. Full variable domain (remainder filled in from reference TRBV29-1 and TRBJ1-1): SAVISQKPSRDICQRGTSLTIQCQVDSQVTMMFWYRQQPGQSLTLIATANQGSEATYESGFVIDKFPISRPNLTFSTLTVSNMSPEDSSIYLCSHSGTMNTEAFFGQGTRLTVV.

The chain combines TRBV28 with TRBJ1-5; D not resolved. This CDR3 has 11 amino acids. Germline V CDR1 and CDR2: MDHEN, SYDVKM. Trimming took off 5 bases at V and 11 bases at J, with 10 bases between the two ends. This CDR3 reads CASSRGSSQHF. CDR3 sequence (DNA): TGTGCCAGCAGTCGAGGGTCTTCCCAGCATTTT.

This clone was recorded once. The chain has TRBV11-1 and TRBJ1-2; TRBD1 matches at 7 bases. The CDR3 runs to 15 residues. The trim removed 5 bases at V and 3 bases at J, leaving 9 bases unmatched. In germline, CDR1 is SGHAT, CDR2 FQDESV (reference sequence). CDR3 sequence reads: CASSPYEQGDYGYTF. The CDR3, as DNA: TGTGCCAGCAGCCCCTATGAGCAGGGGGACTATGGCTACACCTTC.

V is TRBV7-8 and J is TRBJ2-1; 8 nucleotides agree with TRBD2. The V segment lost 1 base and the J segment 7 bases; nucleotides outside the gene matches: 9. The CDR3 runs 16 residues. Germline CDR1 is SGHVS and CDR2 is FQNEAQ. Here the CDR3 reads CASSLVDRGGVNEQFF. The CDR3 nucleotides read TGTGCCAGCAGCTTAGTTGACCGGGGGGGCGTTAATGAGCAGTTCTTC.

The chain links TRBV6-6 to TRBJ1-1; D is ambiguous. The CDR3 extends over 13 amino acids. V was cut by 2 bases and J by 1 base, with 5 bases left in between. Germline V gives CDR1 MNHNY, CDR2 SVGAGI (reference sequence). In DNA form, the CDR3 reads TGTGCCAGCAGTTACCCAGGGAACACTGAAGCTTTCTTT. It specifies CASSYPGNTEAFF.

The V gene is TRBV7-6, the J gene TRBJ2-7, with 8 bases identical to TRBD1. This CDR3 contains 15 residues. Per the germline V gene, CDR1 is SGHVS and CDR2 is FNYEAQ. With 7 bases clipped from V and 7 bases from J, the junction kept 15 bases outside the gene matches. The CDR3 region is CASTQGGTGYEEQYF. In DNA, the CDR3 is TGTGCCAGCACCCAAGGGGGGACAGGCTATGAAGAGCAGTACTTC.

This chain connects TRBV5-1 to TRBJ1-2; D not resolved. Trimming took off 0 bases at V and 7 bases at J, with 10 bases between the two ends. Per germline, CDR1 SGHRS and CDR2 YFSETQ. This CDR3 is 13 amino acids long. The CDR3 reads CASSLAGVGGYTF. The DNA for the CDR3 is TGCGCCAGCAGCTTGGCCGGGGTCGGTGGCTACACCTTC. The variable domain in full, completed from reference TRBV5-1 and TRBJ1-2, reads KAGVTQTPRYLIKTRGQQVTLSCSPISGHRSVSWYQQTPGQGLQFLFEYFSETQRNKGNFPGRFSGRQFSNSRSEMNVSTLELGDSALYLCASSLAGVGGYTFGSGTRLTVV.

This chain uses TRBV27 with TRBJ2-2, with a tentative D call TRBD1 (5 bases). Trimming removed 3 bases from V and 4 bases from J, with 15 bases in between. The length of the CDR3 is 16 residues. Germline V gene sequence: CDR1 MNHEY, CDR2 SMNVEV (reference sequence). The CDR3 sequence is CASSFRTGQGTGELFF. CDR3 DNA sequence: TGTGCCAGCAGTTTCAGAACAGGACAAGGCACCGGGGAGCTGTTTTTT.

The chain combines TRBV2 with TRBJ2-1; D might be TRBD1 (7 bases). CDR3 size: 13 residues. Per the germline V gene, CDR1 is SNHLY and CDR2 is FYNNEI. Trimming took off 7 bases at V and 4 bases at J, with 11 bases between the two ends. CDR3 in amino acids: CASIQGTYNEQFF. In DNA form, the CDR3 reads TGTGCCAGCATACAGGGGACTTACAATGAGCAGTTCTTC.

The genes are TRBV30 and TRBJ2-6; a possible D gene is TRBD2 (5 bases). Trimming cost V 1 base and J 0 bases, with 10 bases left between them. The length of the CDR3 is 16 residues. Germline-derived CDR1 and CDR2 are GTSNPN and SVGIG (reference sequence). This CDR3 is CAWSGTLLSGANVLTF. CDR3 bases: TGTGCCTGGAGTGGGACTCTCCTCTCTGGGGCCAACGTCCTGACTTTC.

The chain recombines TRBV9 with TRBJ2-5, with 10 bases matching TRBD2. Germline V gene lookup returns CDR1 SGDLS and CDR2 YYNGEE. This CDR3 has 16 residues. J lost 4 bases, V lost 4 bases, and 10 bases had no gene match. CDR3 residues: CASSSGVAGGGETQYF. Here the CDR3 DNA reads TGTGCCAGCAGCTCCGGGGTAGCGGGGGGAGGAGAGACCCAGTACTTC.

The chain is built from TRBV19 and TRBJ2-5; TRBD1 might be the D (6 bases). The CDR3 sequence is 15 residues long. Between the trimmed V and J ends, which lost 1 base and 4 bases, there was a span of 13 bases. The germline gives CDR1 LNHDA, CDR2 SQIVND (reference sequence). The CDR3 bases are TGTGCCAGTAGTATAGGGCCTAGGACAGTAGAGACCCAGTACTTC. This sequence encodes CASSIGPRTVETQYF.

This chain connects TRBV10-3 to TRBJ2-2; TRBD1 aligns across 8 bases. The CDR3 is 18 amino acids. The germline gives CDR1 ENHRY, CDR2 SYGVKD. Trimming cost V 8 bases and J 3 bases; bases outside gene matches: 17. Written as DNA, the CDR3 is TGTGCCATCCGGACAGGGCGCTCCCCGAGCGGTCACACCGGGGAGCTGTTTTTT. Translated: CAIRTGRSPSGHTGELFF.

The chain links TRBV7-6 to TRBJ2-5; D might be TRBD1 (6 bases). This CDR3 region has 15 residues. Per germline, CDR1 SGHVS and CDR2 FNYEAQ. V gave up 5 bases and J gave up 1 base, with 14 bases separating them. DNA for the CDR3: TGTGCCAGCAGCCGGCTGACAGGCTTCCAAGAGACCCAGTACTTC. Its protein product is CASSRLTGFQETQYF.

CDR3 in DNA: TGCGCCAGCAGCCAAGAGGGGAGGGATACGCAGTATTTT. Protein product: CASSQEGRDTQYF. The chain employs TRBV4-3 and TRBJ2-3, with D tentatively TRBD2 (6 bases). Germline-derived CDR1 and CDR2 are LGHNA and YSLEER. Trimming took off 0 bases at V and 6 bases at J, with 7 bases between the two ends. This CDR3 region has 13 residues.

This CDR3 reads CASSLGSSGGRRNSYEQYF. As DNA, the CDR3 is TGTGCCAGCAGCTTAGGGTCTAGCGGGGGGCGACGCAACTCCTACGAGCAGTACTTC. J is TRBJ2-7 and V is TRBV7-9; 11 bases are shared with TRBD2. The CDR3 is 19 residues long. CDR1 is SEHNR, CDR2 FQNEAQ, per germline (reference sequence). V dropped 1 base and J dropped 0; count of bases not matched to a gene: 11.

The chain is built from TRBV29-1 and TRBJ2-7, with 10 bases identical to TRBD1. The CDR3 contains 14 residues. In germline, CDR1 is SQVTM, CDR2 ANQGSEA. The trim removed 4 bases at V and 2 bases at J, leaving 5 bases unmatched. CDR3 region: CSVGRQGAPYEQYF. Here the CDR3 DNA reads TGCAGCGTTGGGAGACAGGGGGCCCCCTACGAGCAGTACTTC.

The chain uses TRBV3-1 (or the pseudogene TRBV3-2) and TRBJ1-3; no clear D gene. V shed 0 bases and J shed 2 bases, with 8 bases lying between them. Per germline, CDR1 LGHDT and CDR2 YNNKEL (reference sequence). The CDR3 extends over 15 amino acids. The DNA for the CDR3 is TGTGCCAGCAGCCAAGATCCGGTCCCTGGAAACACCATATATTTT. Translation gives CASSQDPVPGNTIYF.

The V gene is TRBV5-1, the J gene TRBJ2-7; D might be TRBD2 (6 bases). Germline CDR1 reads SGHRS; CDR2 reads YFSETQ. CDR3 length: 13 amino acids. V lost 3 bases and J lost 6, with 13 bases in between. This CDR3 is CASSWRVGSEQYF. In nucleotides, the CDR3 is TGCGCCAGCAGCTGGAGGGTGGGATCCGAGCAGTACTTC. Filled out from reference TRBV5-1 and TRBJ2-7, the complete variable domain reads KAGVTQTPRYLIKTRGQQVTLSCSPISGHRSVSWYQQTPGQGLQFLFEYFSETQRNKGNFPGRFSGRQFSNSRSEMNVSTLELGDSALYLCASSWRVGSEQYFGPGTRLTVT.

This chain uses TRBV6-5 with TRBJ1-4; D is possibly TRBD1 (6 bases). The CDR3 spans 13 residues. Germline V gene sequence: CDR1 MNHEY, CDR2 SVGAGI. Between the trimmed V and J ends, which lost 2 bases and 12 bases, there was a span of 13 bases. The CDR3 loop reads CASSYGGPGQLFF. In DNA form, the CDR3 reads TGTGCCAGCAGTTACGGGGGCCCAGGGCAACTGTTTTTT.

This clone appeared a single time. The chain links TRBV7-8 to TRBJ1-5; D is perhaps TRBD1 (6 bases). The ends were cut back, 5 bases at V and 0 bases at J, with 14 bases in the middle. Germline V CDR1 and CDR2: SGHVS, FQNEAQ. The CDR3 has 16 amino acids. The CDR3 here is CASSPDRLYSNQPQHF. The CDR3 coding sequence is TGTGCCAGCAGCCCGGACAGATTATATAGCAATCAGCCCCAGCATTTT.

The V and J genes are TRBV5-1 and TRBJ2-5; D call uncertain. V was clipped by 4 bases and J by 4 bases, with 11 bases between them. Germline V CDR1 and CDR2: SGHRS, YFSETQ. The CDR3 is 13 residues long. DNA for the CDR3: TGCGCCAGCAGCCCCACGATCGGAGAGACCCAGTACTTC. This sequence encodes CASSPTIGETQYF.